A selection of T cell receptor beta chains follows, all from one sample in a study of blood T cell repertoires in COVID-19. Sequenced by immunoSEQ multiplex PCR; TCRdb stores in-frame clones only, minus some. The table includes 250,000 to 350,000 clones, over 75% detected once. The sequenced material came from peripheral blood. These receptors came from a woman aged 55 to 70 with acute or convalescent COVID-19. Each CDR3 is given with its conserved first and last residue. The order of the fields is clone size, D gene, V gene, J gene, CDR3 DNA, CDR3 protein. A D gene is named only where the DNA matches it firmly. Size is stated for part of the rows, as once, few or many counts, or as a class when the clone is expanded.

once	-	TRBV7-2	TRBJ1-4	TGTGCCAGCAGCCCACCGTCTCTCCGGACTAATGAAAAACTGTTTTTT	CASSPPSLRTNEKLFF
-	-	TRBV6-4	TRBJ1-6	TGTGCCAGCAGTTCGGGGGACCGTTCCTATGATTTCTATAATTCACCCCTCCACTTT	CASSSGDRSYDFYNSPLHF
-	-	TRBV2	TRBJ2-3	TGTGCCAGCAGTGAACAACTGGCGGGCACAGATACGCAGTATTTT	CASSEQLAGTDTQYF
-	-	TRBV27	TRBJ2-1	TGTGCCAGCAGTTTATGGCTCTACAATGAGCAGTTCTTC	CASSLWLYNEQFF
-	-	TRBV6-2/TRBV6-3	TRBJ2-3	TGTGCCAGCAGTTATGATTCTAGCGGCACAGATACGCAGTATTTT	CASSYDSSGTDTQYF
once	-	TRBV7-8	TRBJ2-7	TGTGCCAGCAGCTTGACATCGGTCGGCGGGAAAAGCTCCTACGAGCAGTACTTC	CASSLTSVGGKSSYEQYF
-	-	TRBV10-3	TRBJ2-7	TGTGCCATCAGTGGAGGCGAGACCTCCTACGAGCAGTACTTC	CAISGGETSYEQYF
once	TRBD1	TRBV7-6	TRBJ1-1	TGTGCCAGCAGCTTAGACAGGGGGAACACTGAAGCTTTCTTT	CASSLDRGNTEAFF
-	-	TRBV5-8	TRBJ1-6	TGTGCCAGCACCCCGACGGGGGGGGCAGTTAATTCACCCCTCCACTTT	CASTPTGGAVNSPLHF
once	-	TRBV28	TRBJ2-7	TGTGCCAGCAGTTTTCAGGGCTACGAGCAGTACTTC	CASSFQGYEQYF
-	-	TRBV28	TRBJ1-2	TGTGCCAGCAGTCCCCCGGGAGGGGTGGGTATACGTGGCTACACCTTC	CASSPPGGVGIRGYTF
-	TRBD1	TRBV9	TRBJ1-4	TGTGCCAGCAGCGTAGTGGGGACAGGCAGCGAAAAACTGTTTTTT	CASSVVGTGSEKLFF
-	TRBD1	TRBV7-9	TRBJ1-5	TGTGCCAGCAGCCTTACCGGGACAGGGGGTGCCGGCCCCCAGCATTTT	CASSLTGTGGAGPQHF
-	-	TRBV11-3	TRBJ2-1	TGTGCCAGCAGCAACCGTACTGGGAGTGCGCTCTTC	CASSNRTGSALF
-	-	TRBV4-2	TRBJ1-2	TGTGCCAGCAGCCAAGATGCGTGGGACGGAGGGAATGGCTACACCTTC	CASSQDAWDGGNGYTF
-	-	TRBV28	TRBJ1-1	TGTGCCAGCAGGGAAACAGGAATGAACACTGAAGCTTTCTTT	CASRETGMNTEAFF
-	TRBD1	TRBV11-2	TRBJ1-1	TGTGCCAGCAGCTTAAGGAGGACAGGGCTGAACACTGAAGCTTTCTTT	CASSLRRTGLNTEAFF
-	-	TRBV7-2	TRBJ1-5	TGTGCCAGCAGCTTAGTGGGCCAGCCCCAGCATTTT	CASSLVGQPQHF
-	TRBD1	TRBV7-3	TRBJ2-2	TGTGCCAGCAGCTTAACCGGACAGGGGGTAATTGGGGAGCTGTTTTTT	CASSLTGQGVIGELFF
-	TRBD2	TRBV29-1	TRBJ2-1	TGCAGCGCTACCGGGACTAGACGCGACAATGAGCAGTTCTTC	CSATGTRRDNEQFF
-	-	TRBV7-9	TRBJ1-5	TGTGCCAGCAGCCCACTCCTGACAGGCCCGAGCAATCAGCCCCAGCATTTT	CASSPLLTGPSNQPQHF
-	-	TRBV19	TRBJ1-1	TGTGCCAGTAGTATTTCGCTAAGGGGGACTGAAGCTTTCTTT	CASSISLRGTEAFF
-	-	TRBV6-1	TRBJ1-3	TGTGCCAGCAGTGAGGGCGGAAACACCATATATTTT	CASSEGGNTIYF
once	-	TRBV19	TRBJ1-2	TGTGCCAGTAGTATTGATGGGGACTCCTATGGCTACACCTTC	CASSIDGDSYGYTF
once	TRBD2	TRBV15	TRBJ2-1	TGTGCCACCAGCTCACCGGGACTAGCGGGACCCAATGAGCAGTTCTTC	CATSSPGLAGPNEQFF
-	-	TRBV28	TRBJ1-3	TGTGCCAGCAGTTTCCCAACGGACCTCGGTGCGGGCGAGGGTGGAAACACCATATATTTT	CASSFPTDLGAGEGGNTIYF
-	-	TRBV9	TRBJ2-5	TGTGCCAGCAGCGTAGATTCAGGGGACCAAGAGACCCAGTACTTC	CASSVDSGDQETQYF
-	TRBD2	TRBV7-2	TRBJ2-5	TGTGCCAGCAGCTTAGGTGGCGGGAGAAGATCGGAGACCCAGTACTTC	CASSLGGGRRSETQYF
-	-	TRBV30	TRBJ1-5	TGTGCCTGGAGTGGGACAAACGGCAATCAGCCCCAGCATTTT	CAWSGTNGNQPQHF
-	-	TRBV30	TRBJ2-2	TGTGCCTGGGGAAGGGGATCCGGTTTCGGGGAGCTGTTTTTT	CAWGRGSGFGELFF
-	-	TRBV6-2/TRBV6-3	TRBJ1-5	TGTGCCAGCAGTTACTTCACCCAGGCGTTGACGGATCAGCCCCAGCATTTT	CASSYFTQALTDQPQHF
-	TRBD2	TRBV28	TRBJ2-7	TGTGCCAGCGGAACCACCGGGAGGGCTTACGAGCAGTACTTC	CASGTTGRAYEQYF
-	-	TRBV2	TRBJ1-6	TGTGCCAGCAGCCCTCTAGAGGTCCTCCACTTT	CASSPLEVLHF
-	TRBD1	TRBV4-2	TRBJ1-2	TGTGCCAGCAGCCAAGACCGGACAGGGAAGATTGGCTACACCTTC	CASSQDRTGKIGYTF
-	-	TRBV5-1	TRBJ1-3	TGCGCCAGCAGCCCGGGAGGAAGCAGCTCTGGAAACACCATATATTTT	CASSPGGSSSGNTIYF
once	TRBD1	TRBV6-2/TRBV6-3	TRBJ2-7	TGTGCCAGCAGTTATCTGGGACAGGGATTCTACGAGCAGTACTTC	CASSYLGQGFYEQYF
once	TRBD2	TRBV5-8	TRBJ2-5	TGTGCCAGCAGCTTTAGCGGGGGCCCTCAAGAGACCCAGTACTTC	CASSFSGGPQETQYF
-	-	TRBV3-1/TRBV3-2	TRBJ1-1	TGTGCCAGCAGCCAAGATCTTACTGGGGGCGCAGGGGCTTTCTTT	CASSQDLTGGAGAFF
-	-	TRBV15	TRBJ1-3	TGTGCCACCAGCAGAGATAGGAGGTTCTCTGGAAACACCATATATTTT	CATSRDRRFSGNTIYF
-	-	TRBV9	TRBJ2-1	TGTGCCAGCAGCGTGGGGACTCCGGAACAGAGGGTTAGTGAGCAGTTCTTC	CASSVGTPEQRVSEQFF
-	-	TRBV6-5	TRBJ1-1	TGTGCCAGCAGTTACTCGAGAGGGTCGGGAGCTTTCTTT	CASSYSRGSGAFF
-	-	TRBV7-8	TRBJ2-3	TGTGCCAGCAGCTTAAGCGGGCTTGATACGCAGTATTTT	CASSLSGLDTQYF
-	TRBD1	TRBV7-3	TRBJ2-5	TGTGCCAGCAGCCCATTATCGGACAGGTCAACCCAGTACTTC	CASSPLSDRSTQYF
-	-	TRBV11-2	TRBJ1-5	TGTGCCAGCAGCTTAGATCCGTATCAGCCCCAGCATTTT	CASSLDPYQPQHF
-	-	TRBV18	TRBJ1-1	TGTGCCAGCTCACTGATGAAGGGGGACACTGAAGCTTTCTTT	CASSLMKGDTEAFF
-	-	TRBV30	TRBJ1-4	TGTGCCTGGAGTGGGGGACTGGGGGAAAAACTGTTTTTT	CAWSGGLGEKLFF
-	TRBD1	TRBV28	TRBJ1-6	TGTGCCAGCAGTTTATGGGCCACGGGACAGGGTGGAGGGGAGCTCCACTTT	CASSLWATGQGGGELHF
-	TRBD2	TRBV19	TRBJ2-5	TGTGCCAGTAGTGTACTAGCGGGGGCTATCCAAGAGACCCAGTACTTC	CASSVLAGAIQETQYF
-	-	TRBV5-4	TRBJ2-4	TGTGCCAGCAGCTTGGCCCAGGGTGACATTCAGTACTTC	CASSLAQGDIQYF
-	TRBD2	TRBV4-1	TRBJ2-3	TGCGCCAGCAGCCAAGTTCGTGCCAGCGGGGGGCCCACAGATACGCAGTATTTT	CASSQVRASGGPTDTQYF
-	TRBD1	TRBV28	TRBJ1-2	TGTGCCAGCAGAAAGACAGGGAACTATGGCTACACCTTC	CASRKTGNYGYTF
-	TRBD1	TRBV7-3	TRBJ2-5	TGTGCCAGCAGCTCCCAGACAGGGGCTAGAGAGACCCAGTACTTC	CASSSQTGARETQYF
once	-	TRBV7-6	TRBJ2-3	TGTGCCAGCAGCAGCTTCGTTGGGGGCGCAACAGATACGCAGTATTTT	CASSSFVGGATDTQYF
-	TRBD1	TRBV11-2	TRBJ1-4	TGTGCCAGCAGCCGGGACAGGAATGAAAAACTGTTTTTT	CASSRDRNEKLFF